This TCR beta chain was documented in a study of regulatory and conventional T cells in breast cancer (dated by TCRdb to between 2014 and 2016). By its share of the sample, this clonotype is medium-sized (0.01 to 0.1%). It lacks a known antigen. Per-base quality was not reported, and no clone a single base away is much larger than it. Taken from the germline V gene, the CDR1 and CDR2 loops are SGHVS and FNYEAQ. The CDR3 sequence holds 16 residues, the cysteine and phenylalanine included. CDR3 DNA only is kept here, 48 bases in frame from base 1. Trimming at the junction amounts to 5 bases on V and 4 bases on J, and the germline ends lie 20 bases apart. The library was made by PCR. Instrument used: Illumina MiSeq. TCRdb cleaned the public reads at Q25 with fastp, built clones with MiXCR and kept in-frame beta chains. Duplicate CDR3 protein sequences are folded into a single record with the most common DNA and genes. The sample records approximately 9,700 distinct CDR3 sequences, nearly 35% of which are singletons. The ten largest clones add up to more than 5% of the sample.

Input material: conventional T cells from blood. Recombination joined TRBV7-6 with TRBJ2-5; the D gene is perhaps TRBD2, from 5 matching bases. This sequence was found in a male donor in good health. The bases are TGTGCCAGCAGCCCCCGACCACGGGGTAGGGCAGAGACCCAGTACTTC. It is translated as CASSPRPRGRAETQYF.